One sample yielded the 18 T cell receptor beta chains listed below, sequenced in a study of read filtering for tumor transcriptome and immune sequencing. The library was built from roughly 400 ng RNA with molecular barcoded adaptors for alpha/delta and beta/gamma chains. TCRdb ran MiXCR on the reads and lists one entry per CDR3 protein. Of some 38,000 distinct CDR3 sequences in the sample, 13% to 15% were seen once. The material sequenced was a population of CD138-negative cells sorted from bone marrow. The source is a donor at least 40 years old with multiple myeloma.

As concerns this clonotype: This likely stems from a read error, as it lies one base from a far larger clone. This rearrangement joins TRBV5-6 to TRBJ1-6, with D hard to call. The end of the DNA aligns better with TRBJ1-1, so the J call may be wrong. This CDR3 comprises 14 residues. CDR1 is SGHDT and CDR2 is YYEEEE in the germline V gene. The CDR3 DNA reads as TGTGCCGGCAGCTTGGAATACAGCCCCTCTGAAGCTTTCTTT. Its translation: CAGSLEYSPSEAFF.

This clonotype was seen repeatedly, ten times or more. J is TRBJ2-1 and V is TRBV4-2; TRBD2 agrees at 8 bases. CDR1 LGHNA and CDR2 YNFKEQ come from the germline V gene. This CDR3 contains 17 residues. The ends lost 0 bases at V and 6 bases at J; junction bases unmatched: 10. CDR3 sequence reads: CASSQDPIVAGFNEQFF. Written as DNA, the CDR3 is TGTGCCAGCAGCCAAGACCCCATTGTAGCGGGGTTCAATGAGCAGTTCTTC.

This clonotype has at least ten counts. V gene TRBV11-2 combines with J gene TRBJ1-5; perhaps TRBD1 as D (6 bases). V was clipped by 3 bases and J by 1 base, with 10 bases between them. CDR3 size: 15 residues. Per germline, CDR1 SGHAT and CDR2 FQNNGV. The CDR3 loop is CASSFRGASNQPQHF. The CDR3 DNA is TGTGCCAGCAGCTTTCGGGGGGCAAGCAATCAGCCCCAGCATTTT. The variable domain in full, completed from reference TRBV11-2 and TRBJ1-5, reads EAGVAQSPRYKIIEKRQSVAFWCNPISGHATLYWYQQILGQGPKLLIQFQNNGVVDDSQLPKDRFSAERLKGVDSTLKIQPAKLEDSAVYLCASSFRGASNQPQHFGDGTRLSIL.

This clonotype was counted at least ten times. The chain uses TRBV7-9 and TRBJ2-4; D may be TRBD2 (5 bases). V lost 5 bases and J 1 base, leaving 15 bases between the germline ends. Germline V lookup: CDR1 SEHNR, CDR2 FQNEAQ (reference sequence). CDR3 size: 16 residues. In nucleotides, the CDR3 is TGTGCCAGCAGCCCAACCCCGGGGTCGGCCAAAAACATTCAGTACTTC. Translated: CASSPTPGSAKNIQYF.

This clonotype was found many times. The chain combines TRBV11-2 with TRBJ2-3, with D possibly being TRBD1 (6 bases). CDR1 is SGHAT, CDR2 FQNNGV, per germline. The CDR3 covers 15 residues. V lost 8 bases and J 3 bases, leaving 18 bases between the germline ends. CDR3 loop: CASPSQGQQTDTQYF. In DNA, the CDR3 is TGTGCCAGCCCCTCCCAGGGACAACAGACAGATACGCAGTATTTT.

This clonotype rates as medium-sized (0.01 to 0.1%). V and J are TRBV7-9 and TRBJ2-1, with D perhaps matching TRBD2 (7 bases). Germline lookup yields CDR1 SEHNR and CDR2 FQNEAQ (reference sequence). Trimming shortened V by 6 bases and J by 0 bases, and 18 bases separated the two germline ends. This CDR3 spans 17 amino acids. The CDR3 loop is CASRRAGDYSSYNEQFF. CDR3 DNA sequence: TGTGCCAGCAGACGAGCAGGGGACTACAGCTCCTACAATGAGCAGTTCTTC.

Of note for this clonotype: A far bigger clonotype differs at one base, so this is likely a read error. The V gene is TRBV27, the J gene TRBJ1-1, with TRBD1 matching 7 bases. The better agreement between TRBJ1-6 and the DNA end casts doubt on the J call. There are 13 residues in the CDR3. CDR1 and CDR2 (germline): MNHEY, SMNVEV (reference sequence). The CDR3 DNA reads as TGTGCCAGCAGTTCCACAGGGGAGTCACCCCTCCACTTT. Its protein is CASSSTGESPLHF.

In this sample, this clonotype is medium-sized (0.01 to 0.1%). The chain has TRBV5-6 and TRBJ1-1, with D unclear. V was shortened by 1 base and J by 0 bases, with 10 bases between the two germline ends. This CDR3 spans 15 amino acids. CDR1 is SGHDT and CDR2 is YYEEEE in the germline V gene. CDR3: CASSLLQKMNTEAFF. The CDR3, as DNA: TGTGCCAGCAGCTTGCTACAGAAAATGAACACTGAAGCTTTCTTT. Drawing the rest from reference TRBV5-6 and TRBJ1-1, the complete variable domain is DAGVTQSPTHLIKTRGQQVTLRCSPKSGHDTVSWYQQALGQGPQFIFQYYEEEERQRGNFPDRFSGHQFPNYSSELNVNALLLGDSALYLCASSLLQKMNTEAFFGQGTRLTVV.

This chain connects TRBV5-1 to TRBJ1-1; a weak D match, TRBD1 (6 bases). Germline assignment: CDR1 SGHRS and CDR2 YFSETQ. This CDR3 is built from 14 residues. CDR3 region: CPRSKGHRDTEAFF. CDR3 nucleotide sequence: TGCCCCCGCAGCAAAGGACACAGGGACACTGAAGCTTTCTTT.

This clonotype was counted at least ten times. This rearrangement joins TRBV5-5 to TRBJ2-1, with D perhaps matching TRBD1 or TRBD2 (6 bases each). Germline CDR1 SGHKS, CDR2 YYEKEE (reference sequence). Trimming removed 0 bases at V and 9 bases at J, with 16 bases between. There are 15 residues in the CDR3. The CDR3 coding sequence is TGTGCCAGCAGCTTGGTCCGGACAGCCGGGAGTGAGCAGTTCTTC. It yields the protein CASSLVRTAGSEQFF. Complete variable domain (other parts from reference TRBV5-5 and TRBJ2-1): DAGVTQSPTHLIKTRGQQVTLRCSPISGHKSVSWYQQVLGQGPQFIFQYYEKEERGRGNFPDRFSARQFPNYSSELNVNALLLGDSALYLCASSLVRTAGSEQFFGPGTRLTVL.

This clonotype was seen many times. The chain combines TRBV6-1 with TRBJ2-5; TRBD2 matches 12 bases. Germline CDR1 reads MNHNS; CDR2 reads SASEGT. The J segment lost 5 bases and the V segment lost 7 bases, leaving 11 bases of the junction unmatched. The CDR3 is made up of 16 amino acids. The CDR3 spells CASNHPSGRAEETQYF. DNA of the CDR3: TGTGCCAGCAATCATCCTAGCGGGAGGGCCGAGGAGACCCAGTACTTC.

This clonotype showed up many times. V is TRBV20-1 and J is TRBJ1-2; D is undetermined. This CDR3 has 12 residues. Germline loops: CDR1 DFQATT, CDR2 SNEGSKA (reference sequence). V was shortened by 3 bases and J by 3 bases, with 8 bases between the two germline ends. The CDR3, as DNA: TGCAGTGCTAGTCCGAACCACTATGGCTACACCTTC. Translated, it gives CSASPNHYGYTF.

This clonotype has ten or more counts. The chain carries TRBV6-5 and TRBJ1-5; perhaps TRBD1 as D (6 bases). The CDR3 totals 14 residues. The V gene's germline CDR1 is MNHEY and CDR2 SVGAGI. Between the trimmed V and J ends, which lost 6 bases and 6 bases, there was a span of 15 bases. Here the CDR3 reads CASRRGGPGQPQHF. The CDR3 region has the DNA TGTGCCAGCAGGAGGGGGGGGCCGGGTCAGCCCCAGCATTTT.

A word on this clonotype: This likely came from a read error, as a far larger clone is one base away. This CDR3 is CASRAGGVYEQYF. The DNA of the CDR3 is TGTGCCAGCAGAGCGGGAGGGGTGTATGAGCAGTACTTC. This chain joins TRBV6-2 or TRBV6-3 and TRBJ2-7; the match to TRBD2 covers 10 bases. CDR1 and CDR2 from the germline V gene are MNHEY and SVGEGT. The CDR3 is made up of 13 amino acids. V shed 6 bases and J 7 bases; nucleotides not matched to a gene: 6.

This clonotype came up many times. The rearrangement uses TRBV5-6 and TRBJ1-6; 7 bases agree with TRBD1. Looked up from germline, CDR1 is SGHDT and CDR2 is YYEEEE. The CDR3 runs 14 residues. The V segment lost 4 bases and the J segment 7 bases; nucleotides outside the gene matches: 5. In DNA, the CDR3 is TGTGCCAGCAGCCCGCGACAGGGAAATTCACCCCTCCACTTT. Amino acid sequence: CASSPRQGNSPLHF.

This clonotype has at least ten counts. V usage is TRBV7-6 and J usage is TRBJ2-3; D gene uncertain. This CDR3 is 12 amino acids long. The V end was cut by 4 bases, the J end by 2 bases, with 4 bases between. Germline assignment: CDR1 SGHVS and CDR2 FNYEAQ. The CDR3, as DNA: TGTGCCAGCAGCTCAATCACAGATACGCAGTATTTT. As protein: CASSSITDTQYF.

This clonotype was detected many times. The CDR3 DNA reads as TGTGCCATCACCCTGAGTAGAGGGACATTAGAGGAGCAGTTCTTC. Amino acids: CAITLSRGTLEEQFF. V and J are TRBV10-3 and TRBJ2-1, with D perhaps matching TRBD1 (6 bases). Germline V gives CDR1 ENHRY, CDR2 SYGVKD. V was shortened by 7 bases and J by 10 bases, with 23 bases between the two germline ends. CDR3 length: 15 amino acids.

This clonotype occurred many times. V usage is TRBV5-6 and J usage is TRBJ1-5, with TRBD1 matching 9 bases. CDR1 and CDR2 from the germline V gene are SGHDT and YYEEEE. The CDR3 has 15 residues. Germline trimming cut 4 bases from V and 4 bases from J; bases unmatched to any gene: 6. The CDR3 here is CASSPYDRGNQPQHF. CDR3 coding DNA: TGTGCCAGCAGCCCCTATGACAGGGGGAATCAGCCCCAGCATTTT.